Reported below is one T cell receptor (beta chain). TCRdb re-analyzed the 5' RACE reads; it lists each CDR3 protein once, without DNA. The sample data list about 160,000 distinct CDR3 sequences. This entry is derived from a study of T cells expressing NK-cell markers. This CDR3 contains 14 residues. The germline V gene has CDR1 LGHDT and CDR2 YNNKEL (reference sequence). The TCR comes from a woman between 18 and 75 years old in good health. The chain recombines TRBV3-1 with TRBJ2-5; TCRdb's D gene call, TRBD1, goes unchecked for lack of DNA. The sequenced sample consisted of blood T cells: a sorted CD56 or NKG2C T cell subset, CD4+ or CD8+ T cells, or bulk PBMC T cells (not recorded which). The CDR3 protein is CASSSRGGQETQYF.